This record looks at one T cell receptor beta chain sequence and its context. Its antigen remains unidentified. This CDR3 spans 13 amino acids. Deletions cut 2 bases from V and 5 bases from J, with 9 bases between. The germline CDR1 and CDR2 sequences are SGHNT and YENEEA. This sample was taken from a study of cytomegalovirus exposure and HLA in healthy donors. The study, taken as a whole, reports: DRB1 showed the most TCR associations and HLA-C the fewest in a later analysis, as rates varied by HLA locus. Versus the roughly 690-donor mean, an Asian-associated ancestry cluster reportedly showed fewer N-insertions in a later analysis. As a later analysis showed, a missense DCLRE1C variant was linked to trimming of TCR beta V- and J-genes.

The PCR used 60 Vbeta and 13 Jbeta primers. Here immunoSEQ multiplex PCR was the method, and the copy in TCRdb shows in-frame clones only, minus some. The table records 150,000 to 200,000 clones, 70% to 90% of them present only once. The sequence was obtained from a woman younger than 30 in good health and CMV-seronegative. V usage is TRBV11-3 and J usage is TRBJ1-1, with D possibly TRBD1 on 6 matching bases. What was sequenced was PBMCs. In nucleotides, the CDR3 is TGTGCCAGCAGCTTACCGCAGGGGACTGAAGCTTTCTTT. Protein sequence: CASSLPQGTEAFF.